This TCR beta chain emerged from a study of blood T cells in healthy people across ages. PCR was performed a second time for roughly 7 to 11 cycles using a sample-barcoded 5' primer and a J-beta primer mix. One entry per CDR3 protein, called by TCRdb with MiXCR from the 5' RACE reads. This sample has 1.5 million to 2 million distinct CDR3 sequences; roughly 28% occur once, and the top ten carry more than 6%. V dropped 2 bases and J dropped 7; count of bases not matched to a gene: 12. CDR1 is SGHRS and CDR2 is YFSETQ in the germline V gene. The CDR3 consists of 16 residues. The chain uses TRBV5-1 and TRBJ2-1; TRBD2 matches 7 bases. The sample was blood. This TCR was recovered from a woman in her twenties or thirties in good health. The CDR3 protein is CASSFKAGEEGNEQFF. DNA of the CDR3: TGCGCCAGCAGCTTTAAGGCGGGAGAGGAAGGAAATGAGCAGTTCTTC.